The next 32 T cell receptor beta chains were all read from a single sample in a study of metastatic and nonmetastatic thyroid tumors. All patients reached thyroid surgery having received no treatment beforehand. MiXCR was used by TCRdb to re-call the PCR reads. The sample holds around 20,000 clones, under 25% seen once. The specimen sequenced was adjacent normal tissue. Receptors were obtained from a female donor with papillary thyroid cancer or a benign thyroid nodule (not recorded which). Some clones in this sample may be carry-over from other donors' samples.

CDR3: CASGLLSATGELFF. DNA of the CDR3: TGTGCCAGCGGTCTCCTTAGCGCCACCGGGGAGCTGTTTTTT. V and J are TRBV12-3 or TRBV12-4 and TRBJ2-2, with a weak D call TRBD2 (5 bases). V gave up 8 bases and J gave up 4 bases, with 14 bases separating them. The CDR3 extends over 14 amino acids.

This clone was seen a handful of times. The rearrangement links TRBV19 to TRBJ2-7, with 8 bases fitting TRBD1. V gave up 5 bases and J gave up 4 bases; unmatched junction bases: 7. In germline, CDR1 is LNHDA, CDR2 SQIVND (reference sequence). The CDR3 is 14 amino acids. The CDR3 DNA follows: TGTGCCAGTAGTTCAGACAGGGGACCTTACGAGCAGTACTTC. Its protein product is CASSSDRGPYEQYF.

This clone has only a few counts. The CDR3 reads CASSSNRDEGYTF. In DNA form, the CDR3 reads TGTGCCAGCAGCTCCAACAGGGATGAAGGCTACACCTTC. The chain links TRBV7-9 to TRBJ1-2, with D possibly matching TRBD1 (6 bases). The V gene's germline CDR1 is SEHNR and CDR2 FQNEAQ (reference sequence). V dropped 4 bases and J dropped 8 bases, with 14 bases sitting between them. This CDR3 contains 13 residues.

This clone was detected ten times or more. The chain couples TRBV7-8 to TRBJ1-1, with no clear D. There are 14 residues in the CDR3. With 0 bases removed from V and 11 bases from J, the gap between germline ends came to 16 bases. CDR1 and CDR2 (germline): SGHVS, FQNEAQ. The CDR3 DNA reads TGTGCCAGCAGCTTAGCGGCCGGCCGCATGGGGGCTTTCTTT. This sequence encodes CASSLAAGRMGAFF.

This clone came up once. The chain carries TRBV20-1 and TRBJ1-2; no firm D call. The CDR3 is 12 residues long. V dropped 6 bases and J dropped 4 bases, with 12 bases sitting between them. Germline V gene data show CDR1 as DFQATT and CDR2 as SNEGSKA (reference sequence). The CDR3 protein is CSAQPATYGYTF. For the CDR3, the DNA is TGCAGTGCCCAGCCGGCGACCTATGGCTACACCTTC.

This clone has ten or more counts. The chain uses TRBV11-1 and TRBJ2-3; 9 bases are shared with TRBD1. The CDR3 loop spans 14 amino acids. Germline V gene lookup returns CDR1 SGHAT and CDR2 FQDESV (reference sequence). The junction had 10 bases not matched to a gene; V was cut back by 5 bases and J by 10 bases. The CDR3 loop reads CASSHRDRAHSQYF. The CDR3 nucleotides are TGTGCCAGCAGCCACCGGGACAGGGCCCATTCGCAGTATTTT.

In this sample, this clone turned up a few times. This chain uses TRBV6-1 with TRBJ1-5, with D uncertain. Germline-derived CDR1 and CDR2 are MNHNS and SASEGT. The CDR3 extends over 14 amino acids. The V end was cut by 10 bases, the J end by 0 bases, with 13 bases between. Here the CDR3 reads CATKGLNSNQPQHF. DNA for the CDR3: TGTGCCACCAAGGGTCTCAATAGCAATCAGCCCCAGCATTTT.

This clone is deemed medium-sized (0.01 to 0.1%). This rearrangement joins TRBV20-1 to TRBJ2-7; unclear D gene. The CDR3 totals 14 residues. Germline V gene sequence: CDR1 DFQATT, CDR2 SNEGSKA (reference sequence). The V gene lost 0 bases and the J gene lost 7 bases, with 16 bases spanning the gap. The CDR3 here is CSARDPDHPIEQYF. In DNA form, the CDR3 reads TGCAGTGCTAGAGATCCCGACCACCCCATAGAGCAGTACTTC.

Ten or more counts support this clone. This sequence joins TRBV30 and TRBJ1-2; 7 bases align to TRBD1. CDR3 size: 16 residues. Germline V gene data show CDR1 as GTSNPN and CDR2 as SVGIG (reference sequence). V shed 0 bases, J shed 8 bases, and the junction held 15 bases outside the gene matches. DNA for the CDR3: TGTGCCTGGAGTGTTGGTCGAGGTAACAGGGGAAGCGGCTACACCTTC. Its translation is CAWSVGRGNRGSGYTF.

This rearrangement joins TRBV27 to TRBJ2-5; D gene unclear. CDR3 length equals 13 residues. Per the germline V gene, CDR1 is MNHEY and CDR2 is SMNVEV (reference sequence). Deletions cut 0 bases from V and 4 bases from J, with 6 bases between. The chain's CDR3 is CASSLSSRETQYF. The CDR3 DNA sequence: TGTGCCAGCAGTTTATCATCCCGAGAGACCCAGTACTTC.

A note on this clone: A clone one base away is much larger, so this may be a read error. The chain joins TRBV6-1 to TRBJ2-1; 10 nucleotides align to TRBD2. This CDR3 region has 16 residues. The V and J ends lost 4 bases and 8 bases, in that order; junction bases with no gene match: 11. Per germline, CDR1 MNHNS and CDR2 SASEGT. This chain's CDR3 is CASSVTTSGMAYEQFF. The CDR3 DNA reads TGTGCCAGCAGTGTAACAACTAGCGGGATGGCCTATGAGCAGTTCTTC.

The V gene is TRBV19, the J gene TRBJ1-1, with no clear D. CDR1 is LNHDA, CDR2 SQIVND, per germline (reference sequence). The CDR3 spans 14 residues. Trimming stripped 10 bases from V and 2 bases from J, with 17 bases between. The CDR3 sequence: CATTRLVPNTEAFF. In DNA, the CDR3 is TGTGCCACTACTCGGCTGGTTCCCAACACTGAAGCTTTCTTT.

This clone was detected a few times. Other DNA sequences in the sample encode the same CDR3. This sequence joins TRBV6-1 and TRBJ1-6; maybe TRBD1 (5 bases). In germline, CDR1 is MNHNS, CDR2 SASEGT. The ends were cut back, 6 bases at V and 4 bases at J, with 16 bases in the middle. This CDR3 has 16 amino acids. CDR3 in amino acids: CASSPKRGGYNSPLHF. CDR3 bases: TGTGCCAGCAGCCCCAAGAGGGGTGGTTATAATTCACCCCTCCACTTT.

The genes are TRBV12-3 or TRBV12-4 and TRBJ2-2; no reliable D call. V was clipped by 5 bases and J by 7 bases, with 8 bases between them. The CDR3 consists of 12 residues. The CDR3 region has the DNA TGTGCCAGCAGTCGTAGTAGCGGGGAGCTGTTTTTT. Translating gives CASSRSSGELFF.

This clone was detected a few times. This sequence joins TRBV6-1 and TRBJ1-5, with 9 bases aligning to TRBD1. Per the germline V gene, CDR1 is MNHNS and CDR2 is SASEGT. The J segment lost 5 bases and the V segment lost 4 bases, leaving 9 bases of the junction unmatched. This CDR3 spans 16 amino acids. The CDR3 bases are TGTGCCAGCAGTGCCCTCCGGGACAGGGCTGATCAGCCCCAGCATTTT. This encodes CASSALRDRADQPQHF.

This clone is classed as medium-sized. The chain employs TRBV2 and TRBJ1-2, with a tentative D call TRBD1 (6 bases). Germline V CDR1 and CDR2: SNHLY, FYNNEI. The CDR3 consists of 14 residues. Trimming stripped 4 bases from V and 5 bases from J, with 14 bases between. CDR3 residues: CASSARQVLYGYTF. In DNA, the CDR3 is TGTGCCAGCAGTGCTCGACAGGTATTGTATGGCTACACCTTC.

This clone appeared many times. The chain uses TRBV19 and TRBJ2-6, with D tentatively TRBD1 (5 bases). This CDR3 comprises 15 residues. Trimming shortened V by 9 bases and J by 0 bases, and 12 bases separated the two germline ends. Germline V gene lookup returns CDR1 LNHDA and CDR2 SQIVND (reference sequence). CDR3 sequence (DNA): TGTGCCAGCTCTTTGACAGTCTCTGGGGCCAACGTCCTGACTTTC. Its protein product is CASSLTVSGANVLTF.

This clone was picked up many times. The V and J genes are TRBV18 and TRBJ2-1, with TRBD1 as a possible D gene (5 bases). This CDR3 contains 12 residues. Germline CDR1 reads KGHSH; CDR2 reads LQKENI. Trimming pared 3 bases from V and 7 bases from J, leaving 7 bases between. In DNA, the CDR3 is TGTGCCAGCTCACCCCCAGGGAATGAGCAGTTCTTC. It codes for CASSPPGNEQFF.

The V call is TRBV19, the J call TRBJ1-5; D call uncertain. With 10 bases removed from V and 2 bases from J, the gap between germline ends came to 12 bases. The CDR3 length is 13 residues. CDR1 and CDR2 from the germline V gene are LNHDA and SQIVND (reference sequence). The CDR3 DNA reads TGTGCCACTAAGAGGGTGGGCAATCAGCCCCAGCATTTT. Translation gives CATKRVGNQPQHF.

The rearrangement uses TRBV2 and TRBJ1-4, with 7 positions matching TRBD1. Germline values: CDR1 SNHLY, CDR2 FYNNEI. The CDR3 has 13 amino acids. V lost 5 bases, J lost 10 bases, and 7 bases stayed unmatched. The CDR3 bases are TGTGCCAGCAGTTCCCGAGGACAGGCAAAACTGTTTTTT. This gives the protein CASSSRGQAKLFF.

J is TRBJ2-7 and V is TRBV4-3; D remains ambiguous. This CDR3 has 17 amino acids. Trimming left V 5 bases short and J 5 bases short, with 25 bases between. CDR1 and CDR2 from the germline V gene are LGHNA and YSLEER. CDR3 in DNA: TGCGCCAGCAGCTTAGATCCTGGCAGATCGGCACCCAACGAGCAGTACTTC. It specifies CASSLDPGRSAPNEQYF.

In regard to this clone: A read error may account for a junction end that differs from germline. V gene TRBV3-1 combines with J gene TRBJ2-2; D is possibly TRBD1 or TRBD2 (5 bases each). The CDR3 totals 15 residues. Germline CDR1 and CDR2: LGHDT and YNNKEL (reference sequence). The CDR3 region is CASSQDQGAIGELFF. The CDR3 nucleotides read TGTGCCAGCAGCCAAGACCAGGGTGCGATCGGGGAGCTGTTCTTT. The entire variable domain, with the rest obtained from reference TRBV3-1 and TRBJ2-2, is as follows: DTAVSQTPKYLVTQMGNDKSIKCEQNLGHDTMYWYKQDSKKFLKIMFSYNNKELIINETVPNRFSPKSPDKAHLNLHINSLELGDSAVYFCASSQDQGAIGELFFGEGSRLTVL.

The gene calls are TRBV12-3 or TRBV12-4 and TRBJ1-2, with TRBD1 matching 9 bases. The CDR3 totals 12 residues. Trimming cost V 7 bases and J 12 bases; bases outside gene matches: 9. As DNA, the CDR3 is TGTGCCAGCACCAACAGACAGGGGGGCCACACCTTC. It yields the protein CASTNRQGGHTF.

The rearrangement links TRBV6-1 to TRBJ2-1; D is possibly TRBD1 (6 bases). V was cut by 7 bases and J by 2 bases, with 9 bases left in between. Per germline, CDR1 MNHNS and CDR2 SASEGT. The CDR3 runs to 13 residues. Here the CDR3 reads CASTRGTYNEQFF. As DNA, the CDR3 is TGTGCCAGCACTAGGGGGACCTACAATGAGCAGTTCTTC.

This clone was recorded at least ten times. This chain uses TRBV20-1 with TRBJ2-3; D is unclear. The CDR3 is 12 amino acids. V was pared by 7 bases and J by 3 bases, with 11 bases between. Germline V gene lookup returns CDR1 DFQATT and CDR2 SNEGSKA (reference sequence). CDR3 nucleotides: TGCAGTGGTACCCGAGGAACAGATACGCAGTATTTT. Amino acids: CSGTRGTDTQYF.

This clone is deemed medium-sized. V usage is TRBV19 and J usage is TRBJ1-2; the D is unclear. The CDR3 covers 13 residues. The V gene's germline CDR1 is LNHDA and CDR2 SQIVND (reference sequence). The ends were cut back, 5 bases at V and 0 bases at J, with 7 bases in the middle. The CDR3 sequence: CASSPAANYGYTF. DNA for the CDR3: TGTGCCAGTAGTCCTGCAGCTAACTATGGCTACACCTTC.

In this sample, this clone is medium-sized. The V call is TRBV19, the J call TRBJ1-1; D gene uncertain. Trimming removed 10 bases from V and 3 bases from J, with 12 bases in between. Germline CDR1 is LNHDA and CDR2 is SQIVND (reference sequence). The CDR3 spans 12 residues. As DNA, the CDR3 is TGTGCCACCTCTATCAGAGACACTGAAGCTTTCTTT. This gives the protein CATSIRDTEAFF.

This clone has at least ten counts. The rearrangement links TRBV4-3 to TRBJ1-3, with 8 nucleotides matching TRBD1. V trimming: 1 base; J trimming: 2 bases; junction bases outside the gene matches: 7. The CDR3 has 17 amino acids. Germline loops: CDR1 LGHNA, CDR2 YSLEER. Written as DNA, the CDR3 is TGCGCCAGCAGCCAAGTTGCCCAGGGGGCCCCTGGAAACACCATATATTTT. This encodes CASSQVAQGAPGNTIYF.

This clone is medium-sized. The chain recombines TRBV28 with TRBJ1-6, with TRBD1 identical over 7 bases. The CDR3 extends over 15 amino acids. The V segment lost 5 bases and the J segment 7 bases; nucleotides outside the gene matches: 8. Looked up from germline, CDR1 is MDHEN and CDR2 is SYDVKM. The DNA for the CDR3 is TGTGCCAGCAGTCCGACGCAGGGGGGGAATTCACCCCTCCACTTT. Translated: CASSPTQGGNSPLHF. Full variable domain (outside the CDR3, taken from reference TRBV28 and TRBJ1-6): DVKVTQSSRYLVKRTGEKVFLECVQDMDHENMFWYRQDPGLGLRLIYFSYDVKMKEKGDIPEGYSVSREKKERFSLILESASTNQTSMYLCASSPTQGGNSPLHFGNGTRLTVT.

This rearrangement joins TRBV6-5 to TRBJ1-6; D unclear. Deletions cut 6 bases from V and 5 bases from J, with 23 bases between. The CDR3 runs 18 residues. Germline V CDR1 and CDR2: MNHEY, SVGAGI. CDR3 DNA sequence: TGTGCCAGCAGCCTTCCCGGACGCCTGGTACACAATAATTCACCCCTCCACTTT. This gives the protein CASSLPGRLVHNNSPLHF.

This clone showed up just a few times. This chain uses TRBV28 with TRBJ2-1; 7 bases agree with TRBD1. Germline V CDR1 and CDR2: MDHEN, SYDVKM. The CDR3 length is 14 residues. V shed 6 bases and J 9 bases; nucleotides not matched to a gene: 11. The CDR3 region has the DNA TGTGCCAGCAGCAAGGTGTCAGGGGGTGGTGAGCAGTTCTTC. Amino acid sequence: CASSKVSGGGEQFF.

Details on this clone: The junction departs from the called germline gene at one end, perhaps through a read error. The CDR3 nucleotides read TGCAGTGCTGCTGGCACTATCGGGAGAAACGAGAAGTACTTC. As protein: CSAAGTIGRNEKYF. This sequence joins TRBV20-1 and TRBJ2-7; a possible D gene is TRBD2 (6 bases). The CDR3 has 14 residues. Germline values: CDR1 DFQATT, CDR2 SNEGSKA (reference sequence).